The 17 T cell receptor beta chains in this list originate from one sample, sequenced in a study of blood T cell repertoires in COVID-19. Measured with immunoSEQ multiplex PCR; TCRdb has only the in-frame clones, and not every one. The sample shows over 15,000 clones, 85% to 95% of them seen only once. The source material was peripheral blood. The receptor set was obtained from a human donor in a cohort sampled during active COVID-19.

This clone was detected once. CDR3 region: CASSFPSGGNLNTGELFF. The DNA for the CDR3 is TGTGCCAGCAGCTTTCCTAGCGGGGGGAACTTGAACACCGGGGAGCTGTTTTTT. V and J are TRBV11-2 and TRBJ2-2; 11 positions match TRBD2. The CDR3 is 18 amino acids. Germline CDR1 and CDR2: SGHAT and FQNNGV. The junction had 7 bases not matched to a gene; V was cut back by 3 bases and J by 1 base.

This chain connects TRBV18 to TRBJ1-4; D remains unclear. Per the germline V gene, CDR1 is KGHSH and CDR2 is LQKENI. V shed 4 bases and J shed 7 bases, with 7 bases lying between them. The length of the CDR3 is 12 residues. DNA for the CDR3: TGTGCCAGCTCACGCCCGGGTGAAAAACTGTTTTTT. Translation: CASSRPGEKLFF.

The rearrangement joins TRBV5-4 to TRBJ1-3, with D uncertain. Trimming pared 10 bases from V and 2 bases from J, leaving 10 bases between. The CDR3 runs to 12 residues. The germline V gene has CDR1 SGHNT and CDR2 YYREEE (reference sequence). CDR3 residues: CAVSGTGNTIYF. The DNA for the CDR3 is TGTGCCGTGTCCGGTACTGGAAACACCATATATTTT.

The chain combines TRBV19 with TRBJ2-4; D remains ambiguous. The CDR3 covers 11 residues. Trimming cost V 7 bases and J 7 bases, with 8 bases left between them. Per the germline V gene, CDR1 is LNHDA and CDR2 is SQIVND (reference sequence). The CDR3 coding sequence is TGTGCCAGTACCTCGAGGAACATTCAGTACTTC. It codes for CASTSRNIQYF.

This chain connects TRBV11-2 to TRBJ2-2; 9 bases agree with TRBD2. The CDR3 runs to 16 residues. With 5 bases clipped from V and 6 bases from J, the junction kept 10 bases outside the gene matches. CDR1 is SGHAT, CDR2 FQNNGV, per germline. The CDR3 DNA follows: TGTGCCAGCAGCCAAGGGCGGGGGGGCTACGCCGGGGAGCTGTTTTTT. Translated: CASSQGRGGYAGELFF.

A few counts support this clone. The chain uses TRBV4-2 and TRBJ2-7, with TRBD2 matching 9 bases. V was pared by 0 bases and J by 7 bases, with 4 bases of the junction left unmatched. CDR1 and CDR2 (germline): LGHNA, YNFKEQ. The CDR3 has 14 amino acids. CDR3 in amino acids: CASSQDPTSGEQYF. The DNA of the CDR3 is TGTGCCAGCAGCCAAGATCCGACTAGCGGAGAGCAGTACTTC.

The genes are TRBV2 and TRBJ2-3, with a possible D match to TRBD1 (6 bases). CDR1 is SNHLY, CDR2 FYNNEI, per germline. CDR3 length equals 15 residues. V lost 3 bases to trimming and J lost 3 bases, with 13 bases between them. The CDR3 nucleotides are TGTGCCAGCAGTGATTACGGAACAGGGACAGATACGCAGTATTTT. Encoded protein: CASSDYGTGTDTQYF.

Written as DNA, the CDR3 is TGTGCCAGCAGTTTAGTAACTAGCGGGATGGGCCAAGAGACCCAGTACTTC. Residues: CASSLVTSGMGQETQYF. V is TRBV27 and J is TRBJ2-5, with 10 nucleotides matching TRBD2. The CDR3 runs to 17 residues. V was clipped by 2 bases and J by 1 base; unmatched bases: 7. CDR1 is MNHEY and CDR2 is SMNVEV in the germline V gene (reference sequence).

The chain is built from TRBV29-1 and TRBJ2-7; 7 bases agree with TRBD2. The CDR3 runs 14 residues. Trimming at V came to 6 bases and at J to 3 bases, leaving 11 bases not matched to a gene. The germline CDR1 and CDR2 sequences are SQVTM and ANQGSEA. The CDR3: CSVGGSGGLYEQYF. The CDR3 DNA follows: TGCAGCGTGGGCGGGAGCGGAGGGCTCTACGAGCAGTACTTC.

The J gene is TRBJ2-1, the V gene TRBV19, with D possibly being TRBD2 (5 bases). V lost 3 bases to trimming and J lost 7 bases, with 19 bases between them. CDR3 length equals 16 residues. CDR1 and CDR2 (germline): LNHDA, SQIVND (reference sequence). CDR3 protein: CASSILRPHSGNEQFF. The CDR3 region has the DNA TGTGCCAGTAGTATTCTGCGACCCCACTCGGGGAATGAGCAGTTCTTC.

J is TRBJ2-1 and V is TRBV7-8, with 7 bases identical to TRBD1. Germline CDR1 reads SGHVS; CDR2 reads FQNEAQ. The J segment lost 4 bases and the V segment lost 3 bases, leaving 6 bases of the junction unmatched. The CDR3 sequence is 15 residues long. CDR3 in DNA: TGTGCCAGCAGCTTTTTACCGGGACAGTACAATGAGCAGTTCTTC. This codes for CASSFLPGQYNEQFF. The full variable domain, its missing parts supplied by reference TRBV7-8 and TRBJ2-1, is GAGVSQSPRYKVAKRGQDVALRCDPISGHVSLFWYQQALGQGPEFLTYFQNEAQLDKSGLPSDRFFAERPEGSVSTLKIQRTQQEDSAVYLCASSFLPGQYNEQFFGPGTRLTVL.

The chain has TRBV30 and TRBJ2-3; 7 bases agree with TRBD1. Germline loops: CDR1 GTSNPN, CDR2 SVGIG (reference sequence). V shed 4 bases, J shed 1 base, and the junction held 5 bases outside the gene matches. The CDR3 consists of 14 residues. CDR3 nucleotide sequence: TGTGCCTGGAACCAGGGGACAGGCACAGATACGCAGTATTTT. It yields the protein CAWNQGTGTDTQYF. Based on the CDR3 plus reference TRBV30 and TRBJ2-3, the full variable domain is SQTIHQWPATLVQPVGSPLSLECTVEGTSNPNLYWYRQAAGRGLQLLFYSVGIGQISSEVPQNLSASRPQDRQFILSSKKLLLSDSGFYLCAWNQGTGTDTQYFGPGTRLTVL.

CDR3: CASSQVGSAEAFF. Here the CDR3 DNA reads TGCGCCAGCAGCCAAGTGGGGAGCGCTGAAGCTTTCTTT. V gene TRBV4-3 combines with J gene TRBJ1-1; D ambiguous. CDR3 length: 13 residues. Germline V gene sequence: CDR1 LGHNA, CDR2 YSLEER. V was clipped by 1 base and J by 6 bases, with 9 bases between them.

This clone appeared a single time. The chain combines TRBV15 with TRBJ1-4, with TRBD1 matching 9 bases. V lost 1 base to trimming and J lost 6 bases; unmatched junction nucleotides: 3. This CDR3 is built from 15 residues. Germline CDR1 LNHNV, CDR2 YYDKDF (reference sequence). The CDR3 spells CATSRGGQGYEKLFF. DNA of the CDR3: TGTGCCACCAGCAGAGGAGGACAGGGGTATGAAAAACTGTTTTTT.

This clone was picked up one time. The V gene is TRBV6-6, the J gene TRBJ2-7, with 7 bases that match TRBD1. Germline V lookup: CDR1 MNHNY, CDR2 SVGAGI (reference sequence). CDR3 length: 14 residues. The ends lost 5 bases at V and 0 bases at J; junction bases unmatched: 4. CDR3 in amino acids: CASSIRDSSYEQYF. CDR3 coding DNA: TGTGCCAGCAGTATCCGGGACAGCTCCTACGAGCAGTACTTC.

J is TRBJ2-7 and V is TRBV7-2, with D possibly being TRBD2 (6 bases). In germline, CDR1 is SGHTA, CDR2 FQGNSA. CDR3 length: 18 residues. Trimming took 2 bases from V and 4 from J, leaving 24 bases between them. CDR3 residues: CASSLHAGTFTREYEQYF. As DNA, the CDR3 is TGTGCCAGCAGCTTACATGCGGGGACCTTCACCCGGGAGTACGAGCAGTACTTC.

This sequence joins TRBV15 and TRBJ2-7; D is undetermined. V dropped 0 bases and J dropped 1 base, with 7 bases sitting between them. This CDR3 is 14 amino acids long. Germline V gives CDR1 LNHNV, CDR2 YYDKDF (reference sequence). The CDR3 protein is CATSRDFGSYEQYF. The CDR3 nucleotides are TGTGCCACCAGCAGAGATTTCGGGTCCTACGAGCAGTACTTC.